This T cell receptor beta chain was sequenced during a study of blood T cells in healthy people across ages. Study summary: The capture of about one barcoded beta molecule per two T cells was achieved by template switching.

Together with a sample-barcoded 5' primer, a J-beta primer mix was included in a second PCR lasting 7 to 11 cycles. Each sample provided no less than 2.5 million CDR3-containing paired-end reads. TCRdb fed the 5' RACE reads into MiXCR, producing one record per CDR3 protein. The sample has 1.2 million to 1.5 million distinct CDR3 sequences; approximately 59% are singletons. CDR1 SGHTA and CDR2 FQGNSA come from the germline V gene. The CDR3 runs to 16 residues. V lost 2 bases and J lost 5; bases outside the gene matches: 7. What was sequenced was blood. The TCR comes from a man aged 18 to 29 in good health. The chain uses TRBV7-2 and TRBJ2-1, with 9 bases fitting TRBD2. CDR3 residues: CASSLSAGGPHNEQFF. In nucleotides, the CDR3 is TGTGCCAGCAGCTTATCGGCGGGGGGGCCTCACAATGAGCAGTTCTTC.